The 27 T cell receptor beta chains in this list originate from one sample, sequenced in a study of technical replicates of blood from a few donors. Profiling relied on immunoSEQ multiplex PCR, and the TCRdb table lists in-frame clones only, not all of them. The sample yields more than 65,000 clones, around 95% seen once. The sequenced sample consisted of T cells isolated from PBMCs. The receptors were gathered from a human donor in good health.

CDR3 region: CASSLGQGFGEQYF. The CDR3 DNA reads TGTGCCAGCAGCTTAGGACAGGGGTTCGGCGAGCAGTACTTC. The J gene is TRBJ2-7, the V gene TRBV7-2, with 8 nucleotides matching TRBD1. Trimming removed 1 base from V and 6 bases from J; junction bases left unmatched: 5. The germline V gene has CDR1 SGHTA and CDR2 FQGNSA. The length of the CDR3 is 14 residues.

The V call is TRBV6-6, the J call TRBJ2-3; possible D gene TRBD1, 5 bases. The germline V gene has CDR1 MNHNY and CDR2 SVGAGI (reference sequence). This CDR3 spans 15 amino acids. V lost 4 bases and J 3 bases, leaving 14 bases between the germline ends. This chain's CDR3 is CASSFLRQGTDTQYF. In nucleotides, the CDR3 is TGTGCCAGCAGTTTTCTGCGGCAGGGAACAGATACGCAGTATTTT.

For the CDR3, the DNA is TGTGCCAGCAGTGGGTCCCGGACAGGGACAACTAATGAAAAACTGTTTTTT. This translates into CASSGSRTGTTNEKLFF. The rearrangement joins TRBV25-1 to TRBJ1-4; 8 bases are shared with TRBD1. Germline trimming cut 4 bases from V and 0 bases from J; bases unmatched to any gene: 7. Germline V gene sequence: CDR1 MGHDK, CDR2 SYGVNS. The CDR3 has 17 residues.

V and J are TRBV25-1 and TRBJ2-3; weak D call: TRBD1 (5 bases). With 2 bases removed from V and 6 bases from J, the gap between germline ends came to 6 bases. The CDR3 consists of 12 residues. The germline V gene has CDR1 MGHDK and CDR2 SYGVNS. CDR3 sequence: CASSERGDTQYF. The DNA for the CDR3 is TGTGCCAGCAGTGAAAGGGGCGATACGCAGTATTTT.

The CDR3 sequence: CASRRVENEKLFF. CDR3 coding DNA: TGTGCCAGCCGCAGGGTCGAGAATGAAAAACTGTTTTTT. The rearrangement uses TRBV6-5 and TRBJ1-4, with D possibly matching TRBD1 (5 bases). Trimming removed 8 bases from V and 5 bases from J, with 12 bases in between. The CDR3 length is 13 residues. Per the germline V gene, CDR1 is MNHEY and CDR2 is SVGAGI.

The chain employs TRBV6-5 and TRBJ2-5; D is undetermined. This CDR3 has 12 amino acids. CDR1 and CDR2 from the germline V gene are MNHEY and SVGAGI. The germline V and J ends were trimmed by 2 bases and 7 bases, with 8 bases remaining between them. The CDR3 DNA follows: TGTGCCAGCAGTTACAATCTCTGGACCCAGTACTTC. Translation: CASSYNLWTQYF.

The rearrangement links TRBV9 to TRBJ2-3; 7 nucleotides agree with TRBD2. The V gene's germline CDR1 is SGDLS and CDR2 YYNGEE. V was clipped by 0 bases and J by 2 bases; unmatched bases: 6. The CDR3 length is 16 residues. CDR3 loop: CASSVAQLAVTDTQYF. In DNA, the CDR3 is TGTGCCAGCAGCGTAGCTCAGCTAGCGGTCACAGATACGCAGTATTTT.

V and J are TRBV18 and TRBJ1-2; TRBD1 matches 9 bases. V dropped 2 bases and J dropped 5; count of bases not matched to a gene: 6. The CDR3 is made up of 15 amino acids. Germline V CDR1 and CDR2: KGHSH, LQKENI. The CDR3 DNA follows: TGTGCCAGCTCACCAAGGGACAGGGATTTTTATGGCTACACCTTC. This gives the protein CASSPRDRDFYGYTF.

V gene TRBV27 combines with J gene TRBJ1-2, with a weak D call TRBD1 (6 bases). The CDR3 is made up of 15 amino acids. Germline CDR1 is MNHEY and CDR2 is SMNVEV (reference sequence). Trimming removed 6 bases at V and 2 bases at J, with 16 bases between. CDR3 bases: TGTGCCAGCAGCAAAGGGGGGGCAGCCAACTATGGCTACACCTTC. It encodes CASSKGGAANYGYTF.

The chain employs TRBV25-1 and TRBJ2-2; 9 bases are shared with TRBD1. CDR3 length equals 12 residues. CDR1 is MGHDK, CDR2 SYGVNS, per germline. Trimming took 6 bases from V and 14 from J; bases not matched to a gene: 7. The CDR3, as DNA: TGTGCCAGCAGCCCCGGACAGGGGTTCCTGTTTTTT. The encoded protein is CASSPGQGFLFF.

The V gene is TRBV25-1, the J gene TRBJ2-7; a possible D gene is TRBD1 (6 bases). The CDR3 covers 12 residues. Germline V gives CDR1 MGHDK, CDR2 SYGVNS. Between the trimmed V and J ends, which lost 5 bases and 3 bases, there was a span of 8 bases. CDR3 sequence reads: CASSTGIYEQYF. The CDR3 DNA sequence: TGTGCCAGCAGTACAGGGATCTACGAGCAGTACTTC.

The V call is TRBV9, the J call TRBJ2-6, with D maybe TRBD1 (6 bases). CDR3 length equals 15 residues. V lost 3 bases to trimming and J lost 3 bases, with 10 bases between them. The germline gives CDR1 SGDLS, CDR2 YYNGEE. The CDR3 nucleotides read TGTGCCAGCAGCGGTCAGGGGAATGGGGCCAACGTCCTGACTTTC. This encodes CASSGQGNGANVLTF.

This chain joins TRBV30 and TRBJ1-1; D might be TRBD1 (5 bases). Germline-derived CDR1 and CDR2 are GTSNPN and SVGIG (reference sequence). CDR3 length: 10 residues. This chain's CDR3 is CAGGDTEAFF. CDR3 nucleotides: TGTGCGGGGGGGGACACTGAAGCTTTCTTT.

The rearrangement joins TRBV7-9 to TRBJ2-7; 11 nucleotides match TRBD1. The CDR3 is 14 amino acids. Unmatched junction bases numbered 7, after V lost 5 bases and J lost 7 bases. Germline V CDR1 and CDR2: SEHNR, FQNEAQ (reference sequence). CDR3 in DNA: TGTGCCAGCAGCCCCCGGACAGGGGGCGGGGAGCAGTACTTC. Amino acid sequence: CASSPRTGGGEQYF.

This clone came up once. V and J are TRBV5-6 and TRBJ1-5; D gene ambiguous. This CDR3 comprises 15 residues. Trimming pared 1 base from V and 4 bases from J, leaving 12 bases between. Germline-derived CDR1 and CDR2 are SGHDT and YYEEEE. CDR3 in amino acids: CASSLFSGLNQPQHF. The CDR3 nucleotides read TGTGCCAGCAGCTTGTTCAGCGGCCTTAATCAGCCCCAGCATTTT.

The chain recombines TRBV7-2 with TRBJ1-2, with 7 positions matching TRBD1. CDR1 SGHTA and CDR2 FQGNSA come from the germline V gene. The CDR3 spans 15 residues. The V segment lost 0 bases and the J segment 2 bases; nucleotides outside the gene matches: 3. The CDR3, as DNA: TGTGCCAGCAGCTTAGCGTGGGACAGAAACTATGGCTACACCTTC. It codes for CASSLAWDRNYGYTF.

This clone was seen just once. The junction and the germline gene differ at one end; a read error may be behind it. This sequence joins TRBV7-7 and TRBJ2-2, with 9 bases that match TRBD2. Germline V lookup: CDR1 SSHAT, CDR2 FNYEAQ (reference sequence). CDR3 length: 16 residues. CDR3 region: CASSSFSGRNTGELFF. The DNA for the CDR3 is TGTGCTAGCAGCTCGTTTAGCGGGAGGAACACCGGGGAGCTGTTTTTT.

The CDR3 is CASSLSDRAYEQYF. Written as DNA, the CDR3 is TGTGCCAGCAGCTTAAGTGACAGGGCCTACGAGCAGTACTTC. The rearrangement joins TRBV11-2 to TRBJ2-7; 7 nucleotides align to TRBD1. The CDR3 sequence is 14 residues long. Per the germline V gene, CDR1 is SGHAT and CDR2 is FQNNGV. V gave up 2 bases and J gave up 2 bases; unmatched junction bases: 3.

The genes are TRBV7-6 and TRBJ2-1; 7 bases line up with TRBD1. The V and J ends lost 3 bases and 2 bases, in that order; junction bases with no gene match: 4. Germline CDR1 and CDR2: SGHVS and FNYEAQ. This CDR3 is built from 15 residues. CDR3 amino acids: CASSFLGQTYNEQFF. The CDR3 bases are TGTGCCAGCAGCTTCCTGGGACAGACCTACAATGAGCAGTTCTTC.

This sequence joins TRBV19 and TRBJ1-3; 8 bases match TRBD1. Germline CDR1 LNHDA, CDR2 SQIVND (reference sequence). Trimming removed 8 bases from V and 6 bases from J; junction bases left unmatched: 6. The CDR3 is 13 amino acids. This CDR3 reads CASSGTGLNTIYF. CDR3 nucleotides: TGTGCCAGTTCCGGGACAGGATTAAACACCATATATTTT.

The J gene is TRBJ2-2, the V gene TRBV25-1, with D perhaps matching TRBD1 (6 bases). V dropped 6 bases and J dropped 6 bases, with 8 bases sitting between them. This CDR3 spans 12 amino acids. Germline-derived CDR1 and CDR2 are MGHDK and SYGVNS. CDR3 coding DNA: TGTGCCAGCAGACAGGGACCCGGGGAGCTGTTTTTT. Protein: CASRQGPGELFF.

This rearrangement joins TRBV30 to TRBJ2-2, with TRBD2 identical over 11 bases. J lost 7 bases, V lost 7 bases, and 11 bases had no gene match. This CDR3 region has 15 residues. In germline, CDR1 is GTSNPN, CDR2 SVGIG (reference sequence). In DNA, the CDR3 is TGTGCCTTTTCTAGCGGGAGGACCGTTCTCGGGGAGCTGTTTTTT. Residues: CAFSSGRTVLGELFF.

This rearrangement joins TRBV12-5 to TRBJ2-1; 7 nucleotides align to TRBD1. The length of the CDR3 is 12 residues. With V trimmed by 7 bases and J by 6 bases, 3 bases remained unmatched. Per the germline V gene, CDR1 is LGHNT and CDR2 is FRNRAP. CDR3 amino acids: CASAPGGNEQFF. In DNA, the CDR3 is TGTGCTAGTGCACCAGGGGGCAATGAGCAGTTCTTC.

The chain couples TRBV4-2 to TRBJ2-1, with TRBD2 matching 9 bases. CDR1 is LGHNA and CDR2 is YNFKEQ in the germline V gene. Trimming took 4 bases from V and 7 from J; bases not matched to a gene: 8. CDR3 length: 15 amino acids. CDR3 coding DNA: TGTGCCAGCAGCCCACAGGGTAGCGGGAGTAATGAGCAGTTCTTC. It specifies CASSPQGSGSNEQFF.

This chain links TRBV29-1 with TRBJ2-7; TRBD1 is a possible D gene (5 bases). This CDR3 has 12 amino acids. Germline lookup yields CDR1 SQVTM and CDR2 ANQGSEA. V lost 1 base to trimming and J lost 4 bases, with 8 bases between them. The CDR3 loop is CSVEADSYEQYF. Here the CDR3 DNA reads TGCAGCGTTGAAGCCGACAGTTACGAGCAGTACTTC.

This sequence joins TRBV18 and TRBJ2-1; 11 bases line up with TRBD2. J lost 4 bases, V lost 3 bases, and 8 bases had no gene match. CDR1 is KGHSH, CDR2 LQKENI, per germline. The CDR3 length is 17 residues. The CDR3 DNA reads TGTGCCAGCTCACCTAGTCGAGGGACTAGCGGATACAATGAGCAGTTCTTC. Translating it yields CASSPSRGTSGYNEQFF.

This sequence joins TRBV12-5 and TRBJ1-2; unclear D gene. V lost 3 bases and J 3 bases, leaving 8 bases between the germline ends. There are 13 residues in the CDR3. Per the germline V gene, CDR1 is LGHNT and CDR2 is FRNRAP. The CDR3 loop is CASGLGGYYGYTF. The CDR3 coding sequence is TGTGCTAGTGGTTTAGGCGGATACTATGGCTACACCTTC.